This TCR beta chain was obtained from a study of vaccination and CD4 T cells after COVID-19. Looking at the study overall: SARS-CoV-2, HCoV-NL63, HCoV-OC43 and HCoV-229E supplied the overlapping spike peptides used to stimulate cells. Findings of the study overall: Convalescent patients displayed a median about 86% of reactive clones emerging only post-vaccination.

Within the sample, this clonotype is large (0.1 to 1%). Its antigen remains unidentified. Regarding treatment: roughly 10-day PBMC culture with coronavirus spike peptide pools or control peptides (ViraFEST assay). TCR sequencing followed the expansion of antigen-specific T cells with peptide pools in ViraFEST. This CDR3 has 14 residues. The germline V gene has CDR1 ENHRY and CDR2 SYGVKD. V lost 5 bases and J 2 bases, leaving 10 bases between the germline ends. Cultured CD4+ T cell DNA underwent sequencing with the Oncomine TCR Beta short-read assay. Genomic DNA was extracted from cultured CD4+ T cells. TCRdb re-analysed the PCR reads in MiXCR, keeping a single row per CDR3 protein. Among approximately 15,000 distinct CDR3 sequences, roughly two fifths were seen once, and the ten largest hold around a fifth.

This receptor was identified in a human donor with COVID-19. Sequencing used cultured CD4+ T cells from blood. The chain combines TRBV10-3 with TRBJ1-5; no clear D gene. The CDR3 here is CAISRRRGNQPQHF. CDR3 bases: TGTGCCATCAGTCGGAGACGGGGCAATCAGCCCCAGCATTTT.